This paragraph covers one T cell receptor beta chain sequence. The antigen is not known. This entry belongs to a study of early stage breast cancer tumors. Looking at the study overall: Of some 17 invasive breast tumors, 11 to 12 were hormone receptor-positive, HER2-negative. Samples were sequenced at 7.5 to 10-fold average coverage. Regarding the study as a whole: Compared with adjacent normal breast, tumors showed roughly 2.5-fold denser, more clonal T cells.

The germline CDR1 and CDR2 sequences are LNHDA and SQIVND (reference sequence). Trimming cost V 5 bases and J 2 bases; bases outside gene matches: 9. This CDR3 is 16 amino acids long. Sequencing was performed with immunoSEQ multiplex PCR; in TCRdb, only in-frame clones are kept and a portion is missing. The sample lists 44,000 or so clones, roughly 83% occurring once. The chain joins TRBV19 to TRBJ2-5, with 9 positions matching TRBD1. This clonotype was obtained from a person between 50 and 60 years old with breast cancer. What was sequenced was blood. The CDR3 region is CASSPRTGVAQETQYF. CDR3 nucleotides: TGTGCCAGTAGTCCCCGGACAGGGGTTGCTCAAGAGACCCAGTACTTC.